Listed below are T cell receptor beta chains from one sample, sequenced in a study of blood T cells in healthy people across ages. TCRdb used MiXCR to reprocess the 5' RACE reads, holding one entry per CDR3 protein. This repertoire shows 1.5 million to 1.9 million distinct CDR3 sequences, about 45% found once; its top ten account for over 3.5%. The specimen sequenced was blood. The receptors shown here come from a woman between 18 and 30 years old in good health. The CDR3 runs from the conserved cysteine through the conserved F or W. A D gene is named only where the DNA matches it firmly. Not every row has a clone size; where given, it reads once, few, many or a size class.

TGCAGTGCCGCTCAAGACTATGGCTACACCTTC,CSAAQDYGYTF,TRBJ1-2,NA,TRBV20-1,few
TGTGCCAGCGGCACCTGGACCACAGATACGCAGTATTTT,CASGTWTTDTQYF,TRBJ2-3,NA,TRBV6-2/TRBV6-3,NA
TGTGCCAGCACCGCGACAGGGGGCACTGAAGCTTTCTTT,CASTATGGTEAFF,TRBJ1-1,TRBD1,TRBV7-9,few
TGTGCCAGCAGCGAGACCCCCTCTAGTGAGCAGTACTTC,CASSETPSSEQYF,TRBJ2-4,NA,TRBV5-5,NA
TGTGCCAGCACCTCATTCGCAACTAATGAAAAACTGTTTTTT,CASTSFATNEKLFF,TRBJ1-4,NA,TRBV6-2/TRBV6-3,once
TGTGCCAGCAGTTACCTTAGGACTAGCGGACTTGGAATGAATGAGCAGTTCTTC,CASSYLRTSGLGMNEQFF,TRBJ2-1,TRBD2,TRBV7-2,NA
TGTGCCAGCAGAAGCAGGGGAACGGCCTATGGCTACACCTTC,CASRSRGTAYGYTF,TRBJ1-2,NA,TRBV6-2/TRBV6-3,NA
TGCAGCGTTGAAGATTACAGGGGCCTCAACAATGAGCAGTACTTC,CSVEDYRGLNNEQYF,TRBJ2-5,TRBD1,TRBV29-1,NA
TGTGCCAGCAGCTTATACAGGGCCGGAGATACGCAGTATTTT,CASSLYRAGDTQYF,TRBJ2-3,NA,TRBV7-9,few
TGCGCCAGCAGCTGGGGACTAGTGAACACCGGGGAGCTGTTTTTT,CASSWGLVNTGELFF,TRBJ2-2,TRBD2,TRBV5-1,NA
TGTGCCATCAGTGACCAGGAAGAGACCCAGTACTTC,CAISDQEETQYF,TRBJ2-5,NA,TRBV10-3,NA
TGCGCCAGCAGCCAAGAAATGGCGGGAGCCCAAGAGACCCAGTTCTTC,CASSQEMAGAQETQFF,TRBJ2-1,TRBD2,TRBV4-3,NA
TGCGCCAGCAGCCAAGATGCACGGACAGGGGGCTACGAGCAGTACTTC,CASSQDARTGGYEQYF,TRBJ2-7,TRBD1,TRBV4-1,NA
TGCGCCAGCAGATCGGGAGTTAACTACGAGCAGTACTTC,CASRSGVNYEQYF,TRBJ2-7,NA,TRBV5-1,NA
TGCAGTGCTACCGACAGGGACTACGAGCAGTACTTC,CSATDRDYEQYF,TRBJ2-7,TRBD1,TRBV20-1,NA
TGCAGTGCCCCGGACGGCTCCTACGAGCAGTACTTC,CSAPDGSYEQYF,TRBJ2-7,NA,TRBV20-1,NA
TGCAGTGCTAGGGGGTTAGCCAAAAACATTCAGTACTTC,CSARGLAKNIQYF,TRBJ2-4,NA,TRBV20-1,many
TGCGCCAGCCGCCCGACTAGCGGAAGCACAGATACGCAGTATTTT,CASRPTSGSTDTQYF,TRBJ2-3,TRBD2,TRBV5-1,NA
TGTGCCTATGAACCAGGGAAAGGCTACACCTTC,CAYEPGKGYTF,TRBJ1-2,NA,TRBV30,NA
TGTGCCAGCTCACCCGTCTCCACAGACAGTGAGCAGTTCTTC,CASSPVSTDSEQFF,TRBJ2-1,NA,TRBV18,NA
TGTGCCAGCAGCCAAGTGGATACGCAGTATTTT,CASSQVDTQYF,TRBJ2-3,NA,TRBV3-1,few
TGTGCCAGCAGCTTGATTAGGGGTAACACTGAAGCTTTCTTT,CASSLIRGNTEAFF,TRBJ1-1,NA,TRBV7-9,few
TGTGCCAGCAGTTCAGGGACAGGCACCGGGGAGCTGTTTTTT,CASSSGTGTGELFF,TRBJ2-2,TRBD1,TRBV27,few
TGTGCCAGCAGCTTAGCTTTCCAGCAAGAGACCCAGTACTTC,CASSLAFQQETQYF,TRBJ2-5,NA,TRBV7-9,NA
TGTGCCAGCAGCCAACTAGCGGTTTGGGATACGCAGTATTTT,CASSQLAVWDTQYF,TRBJ2-3,TRBD2,TRBV6-2/TRBV6-3,NA
TGTGCCAGCAGCTTACCCCTCCATACGCAGTATTTT,CASSLPLHTQYF,TRBJ2-3,NA,TRBV7-3,NA
TGTGCCAGCAGAGATGACAGGAGCTCCTACGAGCAGTACTTC,CASRDDRSSYEQYF,TRBJ2-7,NA,TRBV28,NA
TGTGCCAGTAGTATGGAGCTGGGGATGGGCACTGAAGCTTTCTTT,CASSMELGMGTEAFF,TRBJ1-1,NA,TRBV19,NA
TGTGCCAGCAGTGGACAGGTACCCCGCAATCAGCCCCAGCATTTT,CASSGQVPRNQPQHF,TRBJ1-5,TRBD1,TRBV12-3/TRBV12-4,few
TGTGCCAGCAGCTTAACACTAGCGGGGGGTCACAATGAGCAGTTCTTC,CASSLTLAGGHNEQFF,TRBJ2-1,TRBD2,TRBV7-2,NA